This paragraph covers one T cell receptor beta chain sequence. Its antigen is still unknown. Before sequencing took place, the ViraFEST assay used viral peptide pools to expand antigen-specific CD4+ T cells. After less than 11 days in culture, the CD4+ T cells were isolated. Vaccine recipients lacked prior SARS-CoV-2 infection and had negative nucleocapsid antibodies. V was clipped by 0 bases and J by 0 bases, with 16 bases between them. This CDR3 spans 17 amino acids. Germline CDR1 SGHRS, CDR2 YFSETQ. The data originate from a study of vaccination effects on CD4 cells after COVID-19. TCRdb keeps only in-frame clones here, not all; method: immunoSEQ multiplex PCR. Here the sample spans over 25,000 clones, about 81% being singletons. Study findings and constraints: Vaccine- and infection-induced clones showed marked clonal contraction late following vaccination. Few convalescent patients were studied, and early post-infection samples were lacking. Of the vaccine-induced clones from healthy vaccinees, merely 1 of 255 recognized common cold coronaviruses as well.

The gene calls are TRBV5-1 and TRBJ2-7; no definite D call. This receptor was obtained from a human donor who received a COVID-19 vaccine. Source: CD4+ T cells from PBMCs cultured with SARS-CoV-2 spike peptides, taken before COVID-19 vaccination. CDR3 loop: CASSLATNSLSSYEQYF. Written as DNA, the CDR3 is TGCGCCAGCAGCTTGGCTACCAATTCTCTTAGCTCCTACGAGCAGTACTTC.